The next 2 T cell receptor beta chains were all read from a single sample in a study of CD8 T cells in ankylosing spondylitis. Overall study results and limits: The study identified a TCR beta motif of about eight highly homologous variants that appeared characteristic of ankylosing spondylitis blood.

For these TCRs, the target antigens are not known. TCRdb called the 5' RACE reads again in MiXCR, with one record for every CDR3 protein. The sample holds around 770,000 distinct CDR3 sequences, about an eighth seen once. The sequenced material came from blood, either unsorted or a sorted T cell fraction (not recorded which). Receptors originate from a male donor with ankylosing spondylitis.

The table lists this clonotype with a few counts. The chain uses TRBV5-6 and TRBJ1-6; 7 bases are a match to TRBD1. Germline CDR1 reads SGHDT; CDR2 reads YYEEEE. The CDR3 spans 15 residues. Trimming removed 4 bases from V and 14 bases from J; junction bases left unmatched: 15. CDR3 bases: TGTGCCAGCAGCGGGGGACAGCCCGGGGGATTAGCCCTCCACTTT. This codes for CASSGGQPGGLALHF.

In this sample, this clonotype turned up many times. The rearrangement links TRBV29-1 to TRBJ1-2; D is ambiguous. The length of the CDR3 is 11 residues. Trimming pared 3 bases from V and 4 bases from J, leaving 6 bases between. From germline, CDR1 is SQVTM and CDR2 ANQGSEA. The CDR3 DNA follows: TGCAGCGTTGACGCCCGCTATGGCTACACCTTC. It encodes CSVDARYGYTF.